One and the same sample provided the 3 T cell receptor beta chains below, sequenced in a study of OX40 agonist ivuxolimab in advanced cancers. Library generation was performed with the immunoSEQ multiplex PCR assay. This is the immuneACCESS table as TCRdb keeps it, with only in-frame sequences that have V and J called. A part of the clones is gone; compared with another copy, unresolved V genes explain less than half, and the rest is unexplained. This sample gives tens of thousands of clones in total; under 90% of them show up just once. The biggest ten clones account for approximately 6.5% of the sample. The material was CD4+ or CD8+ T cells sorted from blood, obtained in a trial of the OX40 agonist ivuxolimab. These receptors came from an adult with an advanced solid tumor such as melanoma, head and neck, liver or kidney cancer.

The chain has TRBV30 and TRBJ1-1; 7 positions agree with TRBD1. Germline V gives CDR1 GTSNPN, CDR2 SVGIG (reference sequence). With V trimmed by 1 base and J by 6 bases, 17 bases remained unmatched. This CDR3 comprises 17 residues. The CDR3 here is CAWSDFLVTRGRAEAFF. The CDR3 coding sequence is TGTGCCTGGAGTGATTTTCTGGTTACTAGGGGGCGGGCTGAAGCTTTCTTT.

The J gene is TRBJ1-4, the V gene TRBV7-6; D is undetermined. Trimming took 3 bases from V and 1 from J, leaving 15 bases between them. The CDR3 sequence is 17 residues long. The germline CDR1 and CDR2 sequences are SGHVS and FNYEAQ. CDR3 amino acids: CASSLTIEQGTNEKLFF. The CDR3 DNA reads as TGTGCCAGCAGCTTGACGATCGAGCAAGGAACTAATGAAAAACTGTTTTTT.

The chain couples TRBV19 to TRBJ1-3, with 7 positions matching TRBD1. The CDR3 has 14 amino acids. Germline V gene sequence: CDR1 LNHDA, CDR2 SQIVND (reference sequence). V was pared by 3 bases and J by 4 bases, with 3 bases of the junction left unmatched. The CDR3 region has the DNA TGTGCCAGTAGTATTCGGACAGGCGGAAACACCATATATTTT. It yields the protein CASSIRTGGNTIYF. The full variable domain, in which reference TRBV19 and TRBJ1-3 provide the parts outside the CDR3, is DGGITQSPKYLFRKEGQNVTLSCEQNLNHDAMYWYRQDPGQGLRLIYYSQIVNDFQKGDIAEGYSVSREKKESFPLTVTSAQKNPTAFYLCASSIRTGGNTIYFGEGSWLTVV.